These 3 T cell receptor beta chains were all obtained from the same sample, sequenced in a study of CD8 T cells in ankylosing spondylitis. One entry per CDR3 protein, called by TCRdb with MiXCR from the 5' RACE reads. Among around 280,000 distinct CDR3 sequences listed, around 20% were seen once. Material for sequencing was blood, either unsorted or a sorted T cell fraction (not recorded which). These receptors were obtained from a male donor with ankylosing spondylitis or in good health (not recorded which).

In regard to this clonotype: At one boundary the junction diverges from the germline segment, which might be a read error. The CDR3 sequence is CASRSTGGSGSTIYF. The CDR3 DNA sequence: TGTGCCAGCAGATCCACAGGGGGCTCGGGAAGCACCATATATTTT. V usage is TRBV25-1 and J usage is TRBJ1-3, with TRBD1 identical over 9 bases. Germline V gene sequence: CDR1 MGHDK, CDR2 SYGVNS. This CDR3 is 15 amino acids long.

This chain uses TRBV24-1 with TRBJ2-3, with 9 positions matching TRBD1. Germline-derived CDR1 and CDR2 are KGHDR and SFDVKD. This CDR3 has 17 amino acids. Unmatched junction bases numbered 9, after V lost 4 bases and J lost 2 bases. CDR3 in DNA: TGTGCCACCAGTGACTTACCGGGACAGGGTCACACAGATACGCAGTATTTT. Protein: CATSDLPGQGHTDTQYF.

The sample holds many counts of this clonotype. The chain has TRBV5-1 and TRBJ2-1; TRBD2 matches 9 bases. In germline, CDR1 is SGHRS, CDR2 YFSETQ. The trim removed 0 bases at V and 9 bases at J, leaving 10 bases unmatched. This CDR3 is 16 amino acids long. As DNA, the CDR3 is TGCGCCAGCAGCTTGGCCGAAGTAGCGGGAGCCGGTGAGCAGTTCTTC. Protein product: CASSLAEVAGAGEQFF.